The rows below give T cell receptor beta chains drawn from one sample of a study of cytomegalovirus exposure and HLA in healthy donors. Profiling relied on immunoSEQ multiplex PCR, and the TCRdb table lists in-frame clones only, not all of them. The sample consists of some 130,000 clones, 70% to 80% of them appearing once. The sequenced sample consisted of PBMCs. These receptor sequences come from a female donor in good health and CMV-seronegative. The CDR3 runs from the conserved cysteine through the conserved F or W. A D gene is named only where the DNA matches it firmly. Some rows have no size entry. The others give once, few or many, or a class for an expanded clone.

J gene: TRBJ1-2; V gene: TRBV30; D gene: .; clone size: few; CDR3 DNA: TGTGCCTGGTGGGCGGGGGCGGGGTATGGCTACACCTTC; CDR3 protein: CAWWAGAGYGYTF
J gene: TRBJ1-4; V gene: TRBV6-1; D gene: TRBD1; clone size: few; CDR3 DNA: TGTGCCAGCAGTGATCTATGGGACAGGGGGCGCGATAATGAAAAACTGTTTTTT; CDR3 protein: CASSDLWDRGRDNEKLFF
J gene: TRBJ2-7; V gene: TRBV27; D gene: TRBD1; clone size: .; CDR3 DNA: TGTGCCAGCAGTTTATCTTCCGGGACAGCATCCTACGAGCAGTACTTC; CDR3 protein: CASSLSSGTASYEQYF
J gene: TRBJ2-7; V gene: TRBV2; D gene: .; clone size: once; CDR3 DNA: TGTGCCAGCAGATTCTTTTACGAGCAGTACTTC; CDR3 protein: CASRFFYEQYF
J gene: TRBJ2-7; V gene: TRBV27; D gene: .; clone size: .; CDR3 DNA: TGTGCCAGCCAGACAGGATTCGGCGAGCAGTACTTC; CDR3 protein: CASQTGFGEQYF
J gene: TRBJ2-1; V gene: TRBV5-3; D gene: .; clone size: .; CDR3 DNA: TGTGCCAGAAGCTTCGAAGACAGCCTCCCCTACAATGAGCAGTTCTTC; CDR3 protein: CARSFEDSLPYNEQFF
J gene: TRBJ2-5; V gene: TRBV27; D gene: TRBD1; clone size: .; CDR3 DNA: TGTGCCAGCAGTGCACAGGGGGCAGAGACCCAGTACTTC; CDR3 protein: CASSAQGAETQYF
J gene: TRBJ2-5; V gene: TRBV11-1; D gene: TRBD2; clone size: .; CDR3 DNA: TGTGCCAGCAGCCAGCTCGGCGGGAGGGTAGAGACCCAGTACTTC; CDR3 protein: CASSQLGGRVETQYF
J gene: TRBJ1-1; V gene: TRBV6-6; D gene: .; clone size: few; CDR3 DNA: TGTGCCAGCAGTTACGTATCAGGGAACACTGAAGCTTTCTTT; CDR3 protein: CASSYVSGNTEAFF
J gene: TRBJ1-1; V gene: TRBV7-9; D gene: .; clone size: once; CDR3 DNA: TGTGCCAGCATCCGAGAGGCGAACACTGAAGCTTTCTTT; CDR3 protein: CASIREANTEAFF
J gene: TRBJ1-1; V gene: TRBV27; D gene: TRBD1; clone size: few; CDR3 DNA: TGTGCCAGCAGTTCCAGGGGGATCGGCACTGAAGCTTTCTTT; CDR3 protein: CASSSRGIGTEAFF
J gene: TRBJ2-3; V gene: TRBV7-6; D gene: TRBD2; clone size: .; CDR3 DNA: TGTGCCAGCAGCTTAGTAGGCGGGAGGGCAGATACGCAGTATTTT; CDR3 protein: CASSLVGGRADTQYF
J gene: TRBJ2-7; V gene: TRBV6-5; D gene: TRBD2; clone size: .; CDR3 DNA: TGTGCCAGCAGTTACCGGGTAGCGGGAGGGAGAGGCGAGCAGTACTTC; CDR3 protein: CASSYRVAGGRGEQYF
J gene: TRBJ2-1; V gene: TRBV14; D gene: .; clone size: .; CDR3 DNA: TGTGCCAGCAGCCATCTGACCGGGAGAGGTTACAATGAGCAGTTCTTC; CDR3 protein: CASSHLTGRGYNEQFF
J gene: TRBJ1-4; V gene: TRBV28; D gene: TRBD1; clone size: .; CDR3 DNA: TGTGCCAGCAGTTACCGACAGGGGGCTAATGAAAAACTGTTTTTT; CDR3 protein: CASSYRQGANEKLFF
J gene: TRBJ1-3; V gene: TRBV28; D gene: .; clone size: .; CDR3 DNA: TGTGCCAGCAGTTTATGGGACAGCTCCTCTGGAAACACCATATATTTT; CDR3 protein: CASSLWDSSSGNTIYF
J gene: TRBJ2-5; V gene: TRBV5-1; D gene: TRBD1; clone size: .; CDR3 DNA: TGCGCCAGCAGCCTAGGGACAGCCTCGGAGACCCAGTACTTC; CDR3 protein: CASSLGTASETQYF
J gene: TRBJ2-1; V gene: TRBV18; D gene: TRBD2; clone size: .; CDR3 DNA: TGTGCCAGCTCACCTCCCGGACTAAGCGGGACGAATGAGCAGTTCTTC; CDR3 protein: CASSPPGLSGTNEQFF
J gene: TRBJ2-7; V gene: TRBV19; D gene: .; clone size: .; CDR3 DNA: TGTGCCAGTAGTATCCAGGGATTCTACGAGCAGTACTTC; CDR3 protein: CASSIQGFYEQYF
J gene: TRBJ2-1; V gene: TRBV28; D gene: .; clone size: .; CDR3 DNA: TGTGCCAGCGCCCTCCAGGGAACCTACAATGAGCAGTTCTTC; CDR3 protein: CASALQGTYNEQFF
J gene: TRBJ1-6; V gene: TRBV7-2; D gene: .; clone size: .; CDR3 DNA: TGTGCCAGCAGCTTAGTGGGCTTGGGTAATTCACCCCTCCACTTT; CDR3 protein: CASSLVGLGNSPLHF
J gene: TRBJ2-7; V gene: TRBV27; D gene: TRBD2; clone size: .; CDR3 DNA: TGTGCCAGCAGTTTACGTAGCGGGAGGGCCTACGAGCAGTACTTC; CDR3 protein: CASSLRSGRAYEQYF
J gene: TRBJ2-3; V gene: TRBV5-1; D gene: .; clone size: .; CDR3 DNA: TGCGCCAGCAGCTTGGCGGATGGAGGTACGCAGTATTTT; CDR3 protein: CASSLADGGTQYF
J gene: TRBJ2-5; V gene: TRBV27; D gene: .; clone size: .; CDR3 DNA: TGTGCCAGCGGCCCCCTCCCGGGACTTCGGGGAGAGACCCAGTACTTC; CDR3 protein: CASGPLPGLRGETQYF
J gene: TRBJ1-1; V gene: TRBV10-3; D gene: TRBD1; clone size: .; CDR3 DNA: TGTGCCATCAGTGAGTCGCGACAGGGGAACACTGAAGCTTTCTTT; CDR3 protein: CAISESRQGNTEAFF
J gene: TRBJ1-2; V gene: TRBV5-1; D gene: .; clone size: .; CDR3 DNA: TGCGCCAGCAGCTTGGGAGAGATTAGCTATGGCTACACCTTC; CDR3 protein: CASSLGEISYGYTF
J gene: TRBJ2-7; V gene: TRBV4-2; D gene: TRBD1; clone size: .; CDR3 DNA: TGTGCCAGCAGCCAAGACGGGACAGGGGAGTCATACGAGCAGTACTTC; CDR3 protein: CASSQDGTGESYEQYF
J gene: TRBJ1-2; V gene: TRBV27; D gene: .; clone size: .; CDR3 DNA: TGTGCCAGCAGTTTATCGTGGCAGTCCGTCCCCTATGGCTACACCTTC; CDR3 protein: CASSLSWQSVPYGYTF
J gene: TRBJ2-3; V gene: TRBV4-1; D gene: TRBD2; clone size: few; CDR3 DNA: TGCGCCAGCAGCCAAGATCGACTAGCGGGGGGGGATACGCAGTATTTT; CDR3 protein: CASSQDRLAGGDTQYF
J gene: TRBJ2-7; V gene: TRBV4-3; D gene: .; clone size: .; CDR3 DNA: TGCGCCAGCAGTCGAGGACTGGAGCGCGAGCAGTACTTC; CDR3 protein: CASSRGLEREQYF
J gene: TRBJ1-4; V gene: TRBV29-1; D gene: .; clone size: .; CDR3 DNA: TGCAGCGTAGTCCGGGGGGCGGGTGAAAAACTGTTTTTT; CDR3 protein: CSVVRGAGEKLFF
J gene: TRBJ2-1; V gene: TRBV28; D gene: .; clone size: .; CDR3 DNA: TGTGCCAGCAGTTCCCGGGACTTGTACAATGAGCAGTTCTTC; CDR3 protein: CASSSRDLYNEQFF